Below, 20 T cell receptor beta chains from the same sample are listed, as sequenced in a study of cytomegalovirus exposure and HLA in healthy donors. Primers for the PCR totalled 60 Vbeta and 13 Jbeta. Profiling relied on immunoSEQ multiplex PCR, and the TCRdb table lists in-frame clones only, not all of them. The data hold about 160,000 clones, with around 84% observed a single time. The sample consisted of PBMCs. All receptors come from a man over 45 in good health and CMV-seropositive.

The table lists this clone with a count of one. The rearrangement links TRBV5-6 to TRBJ2-1; the match to TRBD2 covers 11 bases. The ends lost 2 bases at V and 9 bases at J; junction bases unmatched: 7. Germline CDR1 is SGHDT and CDR2 is YYEEEE. The CDR3 sequence is 15 residues long. The CDR3 loop reads CASSFVAGGLGEQFF. The DNA for the CDR3 is TGTGCCAGCAGCTTTGTAGCGGGAGGGCTAGGTGAGCAGTTCTTC.

J is TRBJ2-1 and V is TRBV27, with D perhaps matching TRBD2 (6 bases). Deletions cut 6 bases from V and 6 bases from J, with 12 bases between. Germline CDR1 is MNHEY and CDR2 is SMNVEV (reference sequence). This CDR3 region has 13 residues. The chain's CDR3 is CASRTRRGNEQFF. The CDR3 DNA reads as TGTGCCAGCAGGACTAGAAGGGGCAATGAGCAGTTCTTC.

This chain uses TRBV19 with TRBJ1-5; tentatively, D is TRBD1 (6 bases). The CDR3 length is 16 residues. V lost 4 bases to trimming and J lost 2 bases, with 15 bases between them. Germline loops: CDR1 LNHDA, CDR2 SQIVND (reference sequence). The CDR3 reads CASSTSTGQGNQPQHF. The CDR3 DNA is TGTGCCAGTAGTACAAGCACAGGGCAGGGCAATCAGCCCCAGCATTTT.

The V and J genes are TRBV18 and TRBJ2-1; 12 nucleotides agree with TRBD1. The CDR3 runs 16 residues. Germline V lookup: CDR1 KGHSH, CDR2 LQKENI. V trimming: 1 base; J trimming: 8 bases; junction bases outside the gene matches: 6. CDR3 protein: CASSPRGTGGFDEQFF. The CDR3 DNA reads as TGTGCCAGCTCACCACGCGGGACAGGGGGCTTCGATGAGCAGTTCTTC.

The chain employs TRBV9 and TRBJ1-1; 8 bases are a match to TRBD1. CDR1 SGDLS and CDR2 YYNGEE come from the germline V gene. CDR3 length: 14 amino acids. V shed 3 bases and J 4 bases; nucleotides not matched to a gene: 5. Here the CDR3 DNA reads TGTGCCAGCAGCGCAACAGGGGGTGGCACTGAAGCTTTCTTT. This sequence encodes CASSATGGGTEAFF.

The gene calls are TRBV6-1 and TRBJ2-7; the D is unclear. CDR3 length: 14 residues. Germline V CDR1 and CDR2: MNHNS, SASEGT. V lost 3 bases and J lost 7, with 16 bases in between. CDR3 nucleotide sequence: TGTGCCAGCAGTGAGTATGACGGAGAGAGGGAGCAGTACGTC. Its translation is CASSEYDGEREQYV.

The chain is built from TRBV5-1 and TRBJ1-2, with 8 nucleotides matching TRBD1. The germline V gene encodes CDR1 SGHRS and CDR2 YFSETQ. CDR3 length: 13 residues. The V gene end was trimmed by 4 bases and the J gene end by 6 bases; junction bases not matched to a gene: 5. This CDR3 reads CASSPDRVDGYTF. As DNA, the CDR3 is TGCGCCAGCAGCCCGGACAGGGTGGATGGCTACACCTTC.

V gene TRBV19 combines with J gene TRBJ2-1, with TRBD2 identical over 8 bases. Germline V gene sequence: CDR1 LNHDA, CDR2 SQIVND (reference sequence). This CDR3 region has 16 residues. The J segment lost 8 bases and the V segment lost 5 bases, leaving 14 bases of the junction unmatched. The DNA of the CDR3 is TGTGCCAGTAGTTCTCTCCTCCCGGGAGGGCGGGATGAGCAGTTCTTC. As protein: CASSSLLPGGRDEQFF.

The chain is built from TRBV9 and TRBJ2-2; the match to TRBD1 covers 8 bases. This CDR3 spans 16 amino acids. V gave up 4 bases and J gave up 3 bases; unmatched junction bases: 8. Germline CDR1 and CDR2: SGDLS and YYNGEE. This CDR3 is CASSPTGTGYTGELFF. The CDR3 region has the DNA TGTGCCAGCAGCCCTACCGGGACAGGTTACACCGGGGAGCTGTTTTTT.

This clone was seen a single time. The CDR3 here is CASSTRLADTDTQYF. The DNA of the CDR3 is TGTGCCAGCAGCACCCGACTAGCGGACACAGATACGCAGTATTTT. The rearrangement links TRBV5-4 to TRBJ2-3; 9 bases align to TRBD2. The CDR3 consists of 15 residues. J gave up 2 bases and V 4 bases, and 5 bases lay outside the gene matches. From germline, CDR1 is SGHNT and CDR2 YYREEE (reference sequence).

Only one count was recorded for this clone. The genes are TRBV21-1 and TRBJ1-2; TRBD1, the table's D call, was not compared with the DNA. TRBV21-1 is marked as a pseudogene. The length of the CDR3 is 18 residues. In nucleotides, the CDR3 is TGTGCCAGCAGCAAAAGGGAGGCTCAGGGAAAGGGGGCGGGTGGCTACACCTTC. It yields the protein CASSKREAQGKGAGGYTF.

The genes are TRBV18 and TRBJ1-2; a weak D match, TRBD1 (6 bases). V shed 3 bases and J shed 8 bases, with 25 bases lying between them. Germline V gene data show CDR1 as KGHSH and CDR2 as LQKENI. This CDR3 comprises 17 residues. This CDR3 reads CASSPRTVHVGAQGYTF. CDR3 bases: TGTGCCAGCTCACCGAGGACAGTACATGTCGGTGCGCAGGGCTACACCTTC.

The V call is TRBV7-9, the J call TRBJ2-1; D unclear. Germline loops: CDR1 SEHNR, CDR2 FQNEAQ (reference sequence). The V end was cut by 1 base, the J end by 4 bases, with 11 bases between. CDR3 length equals 15 residues. The chain's CDR3 is CASSLGVSRYNEQFF. CDR3 coding DNA: TGTGCCAGCAGCTTAGGCGTTTCCAGGTACAATGAGCAGTTCTTC.

V usage is TRBV6-1 and J usage is TRBJ2-7; D remains ambiguous. The V gene lost 0 bases and the J gene lost 0 bases, with 6 bases spanning the gap. Per germline, CDR1 MNHNS and CDR2 SASEGT. The CDR3 consists of 14 residues. The CDR3 loop reads CASSEARFSYEQYF. As DNA, the CDR3 is TGTGCCAGCAGTGAAGCCAGGTTCTCCTACGAGCAGTACTTC.

This clone was seen once. This chain connects TRBV28 to TRBJ1-1; unclear D gene. Trimming removed 5 bases from V and 5 bases from J, with 12 bases in between. In germline, CDR1 is MDHEN, CDR2 SYDVKM. This CDR3 has 13 residues. CDR3 nucleotide sequence: TGTGCCAGCAGTCCTCCTCTATGGACTGAAGCTTTCTTT. Residues: CASSPPLWTEAFF.

This clone was detected only once. V gene TRBV10-1 combines with J gene TRBJ1-1; 9 bases are shared with TRBD1. There are 16 residues in the CDR3. Trimming removed 3 bases from V and 1 base from J; junction bases left unmatched: 6. CDR1 and CDR2 from the germline V gene are WNHNN and SYGVQD (reference sequence). The CDR3 loop reads CASSDSSTGGNTEAFF. The CDR3 coding sequence is TGCGCCAGCAGTGATAGCTCGACAGGGGGGAACACTGAAGCTTTCTTT.

This clone occurred a few times. The chain carries TRBV5-1 and TRBJ1-1, with TRBD1 matching over 8 bases. The germline V gene has CDR1 SGHRS and CDR2 YFSETQ. V trimming: 2 bases; J trimming: 3 bases; junction bases outside the gene matches: 12. The CDR3 totals 17 residues. As DNA, the CDR3 is TGCGCCAGCAGCTTTCTAACGACTCAGGGGGCGGACACTGAAGCTTTCTTT. Residues: CASSFLTTQGADTEAFF.

The chain recombines TRBV14 with TRBJ2-5, with TRBD1 matching 8 bases. The trim removed 1 base at V and 5 bases at J, leaving 9 bases unmatched. This CDR3 comprises 16 residues. Germline CDR1 reads SGHDN; CDR2 reads FVKESK. CDR3 sequence reads: CASSQAGTGAKETQYF. CDR3 nucleotide sequence: TGTGCCAGCAGCCAAGCCGGGACAGGTGCCAAGGAGACCCAGTACTTC.

This sequence joins TRBV5-1 and TRBJ2-5, with a tentative D call TRBD1 (6 bases). The DNA end is more similar to TRBJ2-7, so the J call may be wrong. The germline V gene encodes CDR1 SGHRS and CDR2 YFSETQ. CDR3 length: 14 residues. The CDR3, as DNA: TGCGCCAGCAGCTTGGGGGGGCAGACCTACGAGCAGTACTTC. Translating gives CASSLGGQTYEQYF.

This sequence joins TRBV5-1 and TRBJ2-2; 9 nucleotides line up with TRBD1. V dropped 4 bases and J dropped 6; count of bases not matched to a gene: 4. This CDR3 spans 14 amino acids. Germline V gene sequence: CDR1 SGHRS, CDR2 YFSETQ. This chain's CDR3 is CASSGTGYAGELFF. The CDR3, as DNA: TGCGCCAGCAGCGGGACAGGGTATGCCGGGGAGCTGTTTTTT.